Listed below are T cell receptor beta chains from one sample, sequenced in a study of blood T cell repertoires in COVID-19. The data were produced by immunoSEQ multiplex PCR, yet TCRdb's version contains in-frame clones alone and is incomplete. The sample shows 250,000 to 350,000 clones, 80% to 90% of them seen only once. The specimen sequenced was peripheral blood. The source is a woman between 50 and 59 years old who had recovered from COVID-19. The CDR3 runs from the conserved cysteine through the conserved F or W. A D gene is named only where the DNA matches it firmly. Size is stated for part of the rows, as once, few or many counts, or as a class when the clone is expanded.

v_gene: TRBV9
j_gene: TRBJ2-5
d_gene: .
len: 17
abundance: .
CDR3aa: CASSTGRGAGEGETQYF
CDR3nt: TGTGCCAGCAGCACAGGGAGGGGCGCGGGAGAGGGAGAGACCCAGTACTTC

v_gene: TRBV18
j_gene: TRBJ2-7
d_gene: TRBD2
len: 14
abundance: .
CDR3aa: CASSPLTSPDEQYF
CDR3nt: TGTGCCAGCTCCCCCTTGACTAGCCCCGACGAGCAGTACTTC

v_gene: TRBV9
j_gene: TRBJ2-1
d_gene: TRBD2
len: 18
abundance: .
CDR3aa: CASSVGPASGLSYNEQFF
CDR3nt: TGTGCCAGCAGCGTAGGTCCGGCTAGCGGCTTATCCTACAATGAGCAGTTCTTC

v_gene: TRBV28
j_gene: TRBJ1-2
d_gene: TRBD1
len: 14
abundance: .
CDR3aa: CASSLPGTGVGYTF
CDR3nt: TGTGCCAGCAGTTTGCCGGGGACAGGGGTGGGCTACACCTTC

v_gene: TRBV7-2
j_gene: TRBJ1-2
d_gene: TRBD1
len: 15
abundance: .
CDR3aa: CASSLRQGASYGYTF
CDR3nt: TGTGCCAGCAGCTTGAGACAGGGGGCTAGTTATGGCTACACCTTC

v_gene: TRBV18
j_gene: TRBJ1-3
d_gene: TRBD1
len: 15
abundance: .
CDR3aa: CASSDRGINLNTIYF
CDR3nt: TGTGCCAGCTCGGACAGGGGCATCAATTTGAACACCATATATTTT

v_gene: TRBV20-1
j_gene: TRBJ2-7
d_gene: TRBD1
len: 15
abundance: .
CDR3aa: CSASKLGTGPYEQYF
CDR3nt: TGCAGTGCTAGTAAGTTGGGGACAGGGCCGTACGAGCAGTACTTC

v_gene: TRBV4-2
j_gene: TRBJ2-2
d_gene: TRBD1
len: 15
abundance: few
CDR3aa: CASSQVGQSSGELFF
CDR3nt: TGTGCCAGCAGCCAAGTGGGACAGTCATCCGGGGAGCTGTTTTTT

v_gene: TRBV5-4
j_gene: TRBJ2-1
d_gene: .
len: 15
abundance: few
CDR3aa: CASSLRSSAYNEQFF
CDR3nt: TGTGCCAGCAGCTTGCGATCTAGCGCCTACAATGAGCAGTTCTTC

v_gene: TRBV20-1
j_gene: TRBJ1-1
d_gene: .
len: 13
abundance: .
CDR3aa: CSASGGLRTEAFF
CDR3nt: TGCAGTGCTAGTGGAGGGTTGAGGACTGAAGCTTTCTTT

v_gene: TRBV29-1
j_gene: TRBJ2-3
d_gene: .
len: 14
abundance: .
CDR3aa: CSAGGGASTDTQYF
CDR3nt: TGCAGCGCCGGTGGCGGGGCTAGCACAGATACGCAGTATTTT